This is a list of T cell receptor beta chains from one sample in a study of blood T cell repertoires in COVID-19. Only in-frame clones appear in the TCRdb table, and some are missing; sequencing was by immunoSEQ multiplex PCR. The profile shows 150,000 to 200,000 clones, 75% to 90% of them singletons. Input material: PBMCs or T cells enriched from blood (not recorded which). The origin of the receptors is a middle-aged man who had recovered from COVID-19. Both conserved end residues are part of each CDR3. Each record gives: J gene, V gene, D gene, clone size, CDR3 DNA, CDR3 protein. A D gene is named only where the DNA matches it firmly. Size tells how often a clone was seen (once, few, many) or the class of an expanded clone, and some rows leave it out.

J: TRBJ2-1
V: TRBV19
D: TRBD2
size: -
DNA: TGTGCCAGTAGTATAGAGCTTAGCGGGAGCCTCTCCTACAATGAGCAGTTCTTC
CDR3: CASSIELSGSLSYNEQFF

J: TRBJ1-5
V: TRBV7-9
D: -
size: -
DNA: TGTGCCAGCAGCCACCCGGGTCTCGATCAGCCCCAGCATTTT
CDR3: CASSHPGLDQPQHF

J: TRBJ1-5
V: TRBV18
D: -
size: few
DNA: TGTGCCAGCTCACCGGCGGAAAGCAATCAGCCCCAGCATTTT
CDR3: CASSPAESNQPQHF

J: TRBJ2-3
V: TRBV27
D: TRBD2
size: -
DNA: TGTGCCAGCAGTTCCTTCCTGCTAGCGGGGGGAGGCACAGATACGCAGTATTTT
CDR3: CASSSFLLAGGGTDTQYF

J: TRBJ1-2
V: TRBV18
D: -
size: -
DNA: TGTGCCAGCTCACTTGAGGGATATGGCTACACCTTC
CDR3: CASSLEGYGYTF

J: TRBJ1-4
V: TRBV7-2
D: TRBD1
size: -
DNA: TGTGCCAGCAGCCAGGGGGCAACTAATGAAAAACTGTTTTTT
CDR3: CASSQGATNEKLFF

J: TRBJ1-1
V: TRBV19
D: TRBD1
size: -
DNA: TGTGCCACCGGGACAGGGGGCAGTGAAGCTTTCTTT
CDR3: CATGTGGSEAFF

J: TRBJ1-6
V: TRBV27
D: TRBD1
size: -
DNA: TGTGCCAGCAGTTTAGAGGGACAGGGGGGTTCACCCCTCCACTTT
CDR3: CASSLEGQGGSPLHF

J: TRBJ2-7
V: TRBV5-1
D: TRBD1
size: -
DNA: TGCGCCAGCAGCCCCCGGGACAGGTCCTACGAGCAGTACTTC
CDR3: CASSPRDRSYEQYF

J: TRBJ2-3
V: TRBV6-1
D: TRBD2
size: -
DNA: TGTGCCAGCAGTGAAGACAGCGGGAACACAGATACGCAGTATTTT
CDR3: CASSEDSGNTDTQYF